Each of the 15 T cell receptor beta chains below was sequenced from the same sample in a study of human CD4 T cells and Enterobacteriaceae. The data were produced by immunoSEQ multiplex PCR, yet TCRdb's version contains in-frame clones alone and is incomplete. The table lists just under 30,000 clones, almost 85% of them singletons. Memory CD4+ T cells were sorted as all CD4+ cells except CD45RA+CCR7+CD95- naive cells, over 95% pure. Sequencing input: memory CD4+ T cells from blood. The receptor set was obtained from a human donor in good health.

The chain has TRBV9 and TRBJ2-3; D uncertain. Looked up from germline, CDR1 is SGDLS and CDR2 is YYNGEE. V was cut by 7 bases and J by 1 base, with 10 bases left in between. The CDR3 is made up of 13 amino acids. For the CDR3, the DNA is TGTGCCAGCTCCAACACGGGCACAGATACGCAGTATTTT. Residues: CASSNTGTDTQYF. The variable domain in full, completed from reference TRBV9 and TRBJ2-3, reads DSGVTQTPKHLITATGQRVTLRCSPRSGDLSVYWYQQSLDQGLQFLIQYYNGEERAKGNILERFSAQQFPDLHSELNLSSLELGDSALYFCASSNTGTDTQYFGPGTRLTVL.

This sequence joins TRBV7-9 and TRBJ2-2; 7 bases match TRBD2. Germline V gene lookup returns CDR1 SEHNR and CDR2 FQNEAQ (reference sequence). Trimming at V came to 8 bases and at J to 6 bases, leaving 9 bases not matched to a gene. The CDR3 extends over 14 amino acids. CDR3 residues: CASEETGGPGELFF. The DNA for the CDR3 is TGTGCCAGCGAGGAAACGGGAGGACCCGGGGAGCTGTTTTTT.

The chain employs TRBV27 and TRBJ2-3; D might be TRBD2 (5 bases). This CDR3 region has 15 residues. CDR1 is MNHEY, CDR2 SMNVEV, per germline (reference sequence). The V and J ends lost 0 bases and 0 bases respectively, with 7 bases between them. The DNA for the CDR3 is TGTGCCAGCAGTTTATCGACGGGAAGCACAGATACGCAGTATTTT. Translation gives CASSLSTGSTDTQYF.

The chain carries TRBV6-5 and TRBJ2-5; D assignment may be TRBD1 or TRBD2 (5 bases each). Trimming took off 5 bases at V and 5 bases at J, with 12 bases between the two ends. CDR3 length equals 13 residues. Germline CDR1 is MNHEY and CDR2 is SVGAGI. The CDR3 bases are TGTGCCAGCAGTCGGGACCGTGCCGAGACCCAGTACTTC. Translating gives CASSRDRAETQYF.

This clone was detected once. The CDR3 loop is CASSAGQGATQYF. CDR3 nucleotides: TGTGCCAGCAGTGCAGGACAGGGGGCTACCCAGTACTTC. J is TRBJ2-5 and V is TRBV2; 11 bases line up with TRBD1. In germline, CDR1 is SNHLY, CDR2 FYNNEI. Trimming took 4 bases from V and 8 from J; bases not matched to a gene: 3. The CDR3 loop spans 13 amino acids.

V gene TRBV4-1 combines with J gene TRBJ2-1; tentatively, D is TRBD2 (6 bases). The CDR3 sequence is 17 residues long. Germline CDR1 and CDR2: MGHRA and YSYEKL. Deletions cut 3 bases from V and 7 bases from J, with 22 bases between. CDR3 sequence: CASSHFGRERELNEQFF. CDR3 coding DNA: TGCGCCAGCAGCCATTTCGGGAGAGAGAGGGAGTTAAATGAGCAGTTCTTC.

The V and J genes are TRBV10-1 and TRBJ2-5; D may be TRBD2 (5 bases). Deletions cut 3 bases from V and 5 bases from J, with 13 bases between. The germline V gene has CDR1 WNHNN and CDR2 SYGVQD (reference sequence). CDR3 length: 14 residues. CDR3 loop: CASSDHGVSETQYF. DNA for the CDR3: TGCGCCAGCAGTGACCACGGGGTATCGGAGACCCAGTACTTC.

The rearrangement links TRBV10-3 to TRBJ2-1; D unclear. V shed 4 bases and J shed 8 bases, with 15 bases lying between them. The CDR3 is 14 residues long. Per the germline V gene, CDR1 is ENHRY and CDR2 is SYGVKD. CDR3 protein: CAISALADADEQFF. The CDR3 DNA follows: TGTGCCATCAGTGCCCTGGCGGATGCGGATGAGCAGTTCTTC.

The CDR3: CASSRTGSQTQYF. The CDR3, as DNA: TGCGCCAGCAGCAGGACAGGCTCGCAGACCCAGTACTTC. The chain uses TRBV5-1 and TRBJ2-5; TRBD1 agrees at 7 bases. With V trimmed by 4 bases and J by 6 bases, 6 bases remained unmatched. Germline V gene lookup returns CDR1 SGHRS and CDR2 YFSETQ. The CDR3 length is 13 residues.

The chain carries TRBV5-1 and TRBJ2-7; no firm D call. The length of the CDR3 is 13 residues. Trimming took off 1 base at V and 7 bases at J, with 12 bases between the two ends. The germline V gene has CDR1 SGHRS and CDR2 YFSETQ. CDR3: CASSLSTRTEQYF. CDR3 DNA sequence: TGCGCCAGCAGCTTGTCCACCCGCACAGAGCAGTACTTC.

The genes are TRBV6-1 and TRBJ1-4; D perhaps matches TRBD1 (6 bases). This CDR3 is 14 amino acids long. V lost 5 bases and J lost 5, with 12 bases in between. Germline V lookup: CDR1 MNHNS, CDR2 SASEGT. CDR3: CASSTGTPNEKLFF. As DNA, the CDR3 is TGTGCCAGCAGTACCGGGACACCAAATGAAAAACTGTTTTTT.

The chain has TRBV29-1 and TRBJ2-3, with D unclear. The CDR3 spans 12 residues. Germline CDR1 SQVTM, CDR2 ANQGSEA. V lost 6 bases and J 2 bases, leaving 9 bases between the germline ends. CDR3 sequence: CSVAKDTDTQYF. The CDR3 coding sequence is TGCAGCGTAGCGAAGGACACAGATACGCAGTATTTT.

The gene calls are TRBV7-3 and TRBJ2-6; the D gene is possibly TRBD2 (6 bases). The CDR3 runs to 18 residues. Germline lookup yields CDR1 SGHTA and CDR2 FQGTGA. The V end was cut by 5 bases, the J end by 0 bases, with 17 bases between. The CDR3 loop is CASSLAGTTPSGANVLTF. The CDR3 coding sequence is TGTGCCAGCAGCCTCGCGGGAACCACCCCCTCTGGGGCCAACGTCCTGACTTTC.

The chain combines TRBV9 with TRBJ1-4; D unclear. The CDR3 has 15 amino acids. With 0 bases removed from V and 8 bases from J, the gap between germline ends came to 14 bases. Per the germline V gene, CDR1 is SGDLS and CDR2 is YYNGEE. CDR3 sequence (DNA): TGTGCCAGCAGCGTAGGTGGAGCCAATGGGGAAAAACTGTTTTTT. Translating gives CASSVGGANGEKLFF.

This CDR3 is CASSWDGDSGNTIYF. The CDR3 region has the DNA TGTGCCAGCAGTTGGGACGGTGACTCTGGAAACACCATATATTTT. V gene TRBV27 combines with J gene TRBJ1-3, with TRBD1 as a possible D gene (5 bases). CDR3 length: 15 amino acids. V lost 4 bases and J lost 0, with 10 bases in between. From germline, CDR1 is MNHEY and CDR2 SMNVEV (reference sequence).